This TCR beta chain comes out of a study of blood T cells in healthy people across ages. The ends lost 8 bases at V and 13 bases at J; junction bases unmatched: 13. This CDR3 spans 15 amino acids. This clonotype was detected a few times. Every donor provided 8.5 to 10 milliliters of peripheral blood. It was with a sample-barcoded 5' primer and a J-beta primer mix that a second PCR of roughly 7 to 12 cycles was run. TCRdb reanalysed the 5' RACE reads using MiXCR and keeps one entry per CDR3 protein. The profile shows approximately 780,000 distinct CDR3 sequences, around 25% of them singletons. The sample was also linked to a second study, of T cells of mothers and their children. That source reports: For the second PCR, the M1S primer put in sample barcodes and 2-4 random nucleotides.

The clonotype originates from a boy aged 10-17 years in good health. The sequenced material came from blood. The chain couples TRBV12-3 or TRBV12-4 to TRBJ1-6; TRBD1 matches at 11 bases. This CDR3 is CASRTGQGAMGPLHF. In nucleotides, the CDR3 is TGTGCCAGCCGGACCGGACAGGGGGCAATGGGGCCCCTCCACTTT.